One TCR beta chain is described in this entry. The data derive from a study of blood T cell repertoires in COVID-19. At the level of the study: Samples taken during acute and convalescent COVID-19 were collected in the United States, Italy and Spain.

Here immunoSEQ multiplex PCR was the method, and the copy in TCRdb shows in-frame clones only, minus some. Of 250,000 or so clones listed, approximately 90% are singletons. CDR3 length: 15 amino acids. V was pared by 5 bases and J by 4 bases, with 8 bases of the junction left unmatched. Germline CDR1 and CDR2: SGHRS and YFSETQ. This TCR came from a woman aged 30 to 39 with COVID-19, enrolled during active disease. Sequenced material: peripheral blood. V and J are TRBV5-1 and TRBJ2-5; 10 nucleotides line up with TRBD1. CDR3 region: CASRRDRGLGETQYF. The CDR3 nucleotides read TGCGCCAGCAGACGGGACAGGGGATTAGGAGAGACCCAGTACTTC.